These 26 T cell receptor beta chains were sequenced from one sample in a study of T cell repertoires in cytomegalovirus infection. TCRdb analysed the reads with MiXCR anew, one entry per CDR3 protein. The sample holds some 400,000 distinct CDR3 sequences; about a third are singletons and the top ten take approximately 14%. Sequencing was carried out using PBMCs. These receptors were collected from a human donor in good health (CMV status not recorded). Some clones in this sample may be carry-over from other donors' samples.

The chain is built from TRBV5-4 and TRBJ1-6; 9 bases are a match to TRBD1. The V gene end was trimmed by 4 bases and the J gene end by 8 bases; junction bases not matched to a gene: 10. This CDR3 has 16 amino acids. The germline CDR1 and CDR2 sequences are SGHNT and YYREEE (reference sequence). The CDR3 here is CASSGDLQGAYSPLHF. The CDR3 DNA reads TGTGCCAGCAGCGGGGACTTACAGGGGGCATATTCACCCCTCCACTTT.

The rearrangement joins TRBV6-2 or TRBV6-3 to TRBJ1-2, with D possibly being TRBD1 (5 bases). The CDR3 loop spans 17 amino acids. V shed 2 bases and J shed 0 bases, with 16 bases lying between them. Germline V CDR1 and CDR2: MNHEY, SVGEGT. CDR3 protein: CASSYRPGDSTNYGYTF. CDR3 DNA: TGTGCCAGCAGTTACAGGCCTGGAGACAGCACTAACTATGGCTACACCTTC.

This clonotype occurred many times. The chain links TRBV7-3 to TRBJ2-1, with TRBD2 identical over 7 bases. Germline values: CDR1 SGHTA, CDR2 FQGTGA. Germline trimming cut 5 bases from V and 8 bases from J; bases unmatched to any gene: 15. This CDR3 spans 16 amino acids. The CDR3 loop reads CASSLMGRGGVDEQFF. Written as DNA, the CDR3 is TGTGCCAGCAGCCTAATGGGGCGGGGAGGGGTGGATGAGCAGTTCTTC.

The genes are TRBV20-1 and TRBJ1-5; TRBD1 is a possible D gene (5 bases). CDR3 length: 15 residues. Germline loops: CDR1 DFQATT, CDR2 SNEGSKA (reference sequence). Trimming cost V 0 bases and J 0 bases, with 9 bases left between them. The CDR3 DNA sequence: TGCAGTGCTAGAGATCCCAGGGTTAGCAATCAGCCCCAGCATTTT. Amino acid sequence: CSARDPRVSNQPQHF.

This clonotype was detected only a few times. The CDR3: CASSTTGDWQPQHF. CDR3 nucleotides: TGTGCCAGTAGTACGACAGGGGATTGGCAGCCCCAGCATTTT. The gene calls are TRBV19 and TRBJ1-5; 8 bases are shared with TRBD1. The CDR3 has 14 residues. V shed 4 bases, J shed 7 bases, and the junction held 6 bases outside the gene matches. Looked up from germline, CDR1 is LNHDA and CDR2 is SQIVND (reference sequence). The complete variable domain, with remaining parts taken from reference TRBV19 and TRBJ1-5, reads DGGITQSPKYLFRKEGQNVTLSCEQNLNHDAMYWYRQDPGQGLRLIYYSQIVNDFQKGDIAEGYSVSREKKESFPLTVTSAQKNPTAFYLCASSTTGDWQPQHFGDGTRLSIL.

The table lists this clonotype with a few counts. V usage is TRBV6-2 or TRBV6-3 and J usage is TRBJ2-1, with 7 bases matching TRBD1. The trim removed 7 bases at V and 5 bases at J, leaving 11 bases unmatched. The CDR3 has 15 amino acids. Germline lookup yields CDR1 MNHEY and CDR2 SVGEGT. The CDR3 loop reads CASKTAGTDHNEQFF. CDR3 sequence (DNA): TGTGCCAGCAAAACGGCCGGGACAGACCACAATGAGCAGTTCTTC.

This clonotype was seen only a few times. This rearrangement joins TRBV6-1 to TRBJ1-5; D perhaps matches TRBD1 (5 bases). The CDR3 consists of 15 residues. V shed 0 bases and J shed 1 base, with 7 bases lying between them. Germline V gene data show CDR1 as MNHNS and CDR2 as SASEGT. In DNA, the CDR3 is TGTGCCAGCAGTGAAGCCACAGGAAGCAATCAGCCCCAGCATTTT. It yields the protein CASSEATGSNQPQHF.

The DNA of the CDR3 is TGTGCCAGCAGCTTACTTCAATCCAACGGGGGCTACACCTTC. It is translated as CASSLLQSNGGYTF. The J gene is TRBJ1-2, the V gene TRBV7-8; D is unclear. Trimming took 2 bases from V and 8 from J, leaving 15 bases between them. This CDR3 spans 14 amino acids. CDR1 SGHVS and CDR2 FQNEAQ come from the germline V gene.

CDR3 loop: CASSLVVGSEAFF. In DNA, the CDR3 is TGTGCCAGCAGCCTAGTGGTAGGCTCTGAAGCTTTCTTT. The rearrangement links TRBV7-8 to TRBJ1-1; D ambiguous. Looked up from germline, CDR1 is SGHVS and CDR2 is FQNEAQ. V was shortened by 5 bases and J by 6 bases, with 13 bases between the two germline ends. There are 13 residues in the CDR3.

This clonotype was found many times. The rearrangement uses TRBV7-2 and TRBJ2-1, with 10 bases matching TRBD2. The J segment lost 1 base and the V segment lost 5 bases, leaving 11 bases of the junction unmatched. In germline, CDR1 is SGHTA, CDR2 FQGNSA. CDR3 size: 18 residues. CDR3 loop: CASSRRERLAGSYNEQFF. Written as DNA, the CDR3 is TGTGCCAGCAGCCGGCGAGAACGACTAGCGGGTTCCTACAATGAGCAGTTCTTC.

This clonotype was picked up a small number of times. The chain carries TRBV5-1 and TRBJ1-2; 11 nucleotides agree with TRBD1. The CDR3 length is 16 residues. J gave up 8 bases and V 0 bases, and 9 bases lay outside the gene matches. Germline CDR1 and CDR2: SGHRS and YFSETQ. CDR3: CASSLDRGQGAQGYTF. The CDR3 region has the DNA TGCGCCAGCAGCTTGGATCGCGGACAGGGGGCGCAGGGCTACACCTTC.

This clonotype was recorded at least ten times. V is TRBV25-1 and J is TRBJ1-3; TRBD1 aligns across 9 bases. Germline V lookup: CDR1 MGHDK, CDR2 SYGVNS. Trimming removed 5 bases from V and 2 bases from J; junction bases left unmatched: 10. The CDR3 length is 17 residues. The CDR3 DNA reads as TGTGCCAGCAGTCCGGGACAGGGAGGACTTGCTGGAAACACCATATATTTT. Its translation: CASSPGQGGLAGNTIYF. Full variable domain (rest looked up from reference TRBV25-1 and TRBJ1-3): EADIYQTPRYLVIGTGKKITLECSQTMGHDKMYWYQQDPGMELHLIHYSYGVNSTEKGDLSSESTVSRIRTEHFPLTLESARPSHTSQYLCASSPGQGGLAGNTIYFGEGSWLTVV.

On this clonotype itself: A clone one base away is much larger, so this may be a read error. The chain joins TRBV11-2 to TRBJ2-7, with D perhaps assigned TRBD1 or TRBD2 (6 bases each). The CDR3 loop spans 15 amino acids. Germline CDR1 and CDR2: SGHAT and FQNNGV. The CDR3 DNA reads TGTGCCTGCAGCTTAGTGGGGGGCCGGAGGTACGAGCAGTACTTC. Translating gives CACSLVGGRRYEQYF.

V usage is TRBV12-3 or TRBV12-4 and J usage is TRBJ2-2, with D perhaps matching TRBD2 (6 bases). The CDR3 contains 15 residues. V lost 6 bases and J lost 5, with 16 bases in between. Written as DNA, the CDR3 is TGTGCCAGCAGCCCCGGCGGGGTGGGAACCGGGGAGCTGTTTTTT. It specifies CASSPGGVGTGELFF.

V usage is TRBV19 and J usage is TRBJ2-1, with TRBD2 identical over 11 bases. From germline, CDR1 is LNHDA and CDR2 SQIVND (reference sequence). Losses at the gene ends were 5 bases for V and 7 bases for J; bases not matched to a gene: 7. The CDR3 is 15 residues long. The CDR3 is CASSVSGGDWNEQFF. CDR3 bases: TGTGCCAGTAGTGTTAGCGGGGGGGACTGGAATGAGCAGTTCTTC. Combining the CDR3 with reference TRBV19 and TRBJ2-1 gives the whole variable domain DGGITQSPKYLFRKEGQNVTLSCEQNLNHDAMYWYRQDPGQGLRLIYYSQIVNDFQKGDIAEGYSVSREKKESFPLTVTSAQKNPTAFYLCASSVSGGDWNEQFFGPGTRLTVL.

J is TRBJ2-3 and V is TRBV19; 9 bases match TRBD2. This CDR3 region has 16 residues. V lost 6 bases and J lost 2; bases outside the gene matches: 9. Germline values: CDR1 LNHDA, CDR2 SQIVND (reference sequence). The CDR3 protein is CASRVPSGGTTDTQYF. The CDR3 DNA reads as TGTGCCAGTAGAGTTCCCAGCGGGGGGACCACAGATACGCAGTATTTT.

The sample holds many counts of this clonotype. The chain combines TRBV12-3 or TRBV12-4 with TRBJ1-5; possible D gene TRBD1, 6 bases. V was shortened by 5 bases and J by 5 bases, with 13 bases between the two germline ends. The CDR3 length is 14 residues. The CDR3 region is CASSLTAGDQPQHF. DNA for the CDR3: TGTGCCAGCAGTCTTACGGCAGGGGATCAGCCCCAGCATTTT.

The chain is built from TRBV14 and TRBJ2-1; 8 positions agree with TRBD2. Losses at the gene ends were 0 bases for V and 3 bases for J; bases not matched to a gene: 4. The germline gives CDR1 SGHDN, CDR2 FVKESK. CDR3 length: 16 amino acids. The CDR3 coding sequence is TGTGCCAGCAGCCAAGATGGGCGGGGGGTCTACAATGAGCAGTTCTTC. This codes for CASSQDGRGVYNEQFF.

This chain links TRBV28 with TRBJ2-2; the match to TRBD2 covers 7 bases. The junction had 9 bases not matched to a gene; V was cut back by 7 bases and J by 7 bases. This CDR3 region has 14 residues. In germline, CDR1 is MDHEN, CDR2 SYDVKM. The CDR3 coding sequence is TGTGCCAGCATCCGAGAGGGGAGGGGCGGGGAGCTGTTTTTT. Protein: CASIREGRGGELFF.

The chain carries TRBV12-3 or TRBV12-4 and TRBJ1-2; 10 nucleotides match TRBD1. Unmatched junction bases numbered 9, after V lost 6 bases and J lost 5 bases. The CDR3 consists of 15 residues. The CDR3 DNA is TGTGCCAGCAGCCCTTCCGGGACAGGGGCTTATGGCTACACCTTC. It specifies CASSPSGTGAYGYTF.

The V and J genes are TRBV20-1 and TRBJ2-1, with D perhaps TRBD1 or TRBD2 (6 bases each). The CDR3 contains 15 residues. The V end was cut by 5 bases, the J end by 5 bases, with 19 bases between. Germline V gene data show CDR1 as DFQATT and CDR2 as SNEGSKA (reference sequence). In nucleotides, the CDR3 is TGCAGTGCTGAAGGGGGGTCGGGGATCAACAATGAGCAGTTCTTC. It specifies CSAEGGSGINNEQFF.

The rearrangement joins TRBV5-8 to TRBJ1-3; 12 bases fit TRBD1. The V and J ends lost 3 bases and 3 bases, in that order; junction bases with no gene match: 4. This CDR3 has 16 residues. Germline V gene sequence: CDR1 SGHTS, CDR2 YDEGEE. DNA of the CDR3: TGTGCCAGCAGCTCGGGGGACAGGGGGCGTGGAAACACCATATATTTT. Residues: CASSSGDRGRGNTIYF.

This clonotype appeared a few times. CDR3 sequence (DNA): TGTGCCAGCAGCTCCGGGACCTACGAAAAACTGTTTTTT. Its protein product is CASSSGTYEKLFF. The chain recombines TRBV7-9 with TRBJ1-4; weak D call: TRBD1 (5 bases). The ends were cut back, 4 bases at V and 8 bases at J, with 11 bases in the middle. The germline gives CDR1 SEHNR, CDR2 FQNEAQ (reference sequence). This CDR3 comprises 13 residues.

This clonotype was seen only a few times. The CDR3 loop is CASSMPGIFKGNTEAFF. The CDR3 DNA is TGTGCCAGTAGTATGCCCGGGATCTTCAAGGGGAACACTGAAGCTTTCTTT. This chain connects TRBV19 to TRBJ1-1; D is ambiguous. V lost 3 bases to trimming and J lost 1 base, with 18 bases between them. The germline V gene encodes CDR1 LNHDA and CDR2 SQIVND (reference sequence). This CDR3 comprises 17 residues.

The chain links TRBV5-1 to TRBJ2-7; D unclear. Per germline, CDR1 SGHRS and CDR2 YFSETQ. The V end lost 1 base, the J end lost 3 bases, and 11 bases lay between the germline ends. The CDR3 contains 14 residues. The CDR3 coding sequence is TGCGCCAGCAGCTTGAGCGCGAGGAACTACGAGCAGTACTTC. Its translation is CASSLSARNYEQYF.

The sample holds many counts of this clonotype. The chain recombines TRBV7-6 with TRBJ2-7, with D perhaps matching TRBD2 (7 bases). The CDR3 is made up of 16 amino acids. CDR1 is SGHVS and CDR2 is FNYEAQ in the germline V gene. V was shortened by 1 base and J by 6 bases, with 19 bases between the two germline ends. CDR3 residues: CASSLESSAGAGEQYF. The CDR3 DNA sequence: TGTGCCAGCAGCTTAGAATCGTCCGCGGGGGCGGGCGAGCAGTACTTC.